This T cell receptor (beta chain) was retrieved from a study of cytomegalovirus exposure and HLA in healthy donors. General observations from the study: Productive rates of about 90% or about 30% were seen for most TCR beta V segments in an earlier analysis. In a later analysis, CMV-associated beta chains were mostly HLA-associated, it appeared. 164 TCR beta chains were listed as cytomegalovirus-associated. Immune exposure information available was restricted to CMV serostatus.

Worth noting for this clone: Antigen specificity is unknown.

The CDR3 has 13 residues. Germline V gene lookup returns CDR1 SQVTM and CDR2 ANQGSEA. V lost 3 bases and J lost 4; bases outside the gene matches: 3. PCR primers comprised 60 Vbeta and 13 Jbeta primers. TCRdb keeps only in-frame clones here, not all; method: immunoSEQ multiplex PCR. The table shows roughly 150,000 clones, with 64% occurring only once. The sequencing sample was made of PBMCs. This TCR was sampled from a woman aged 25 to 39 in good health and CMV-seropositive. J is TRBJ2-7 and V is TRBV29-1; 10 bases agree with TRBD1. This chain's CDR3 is CSVELGQGYEQYF. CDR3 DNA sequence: TGCAGCGTTGAGTTGGGACAGGGGTACGAGCAGTACTTC.